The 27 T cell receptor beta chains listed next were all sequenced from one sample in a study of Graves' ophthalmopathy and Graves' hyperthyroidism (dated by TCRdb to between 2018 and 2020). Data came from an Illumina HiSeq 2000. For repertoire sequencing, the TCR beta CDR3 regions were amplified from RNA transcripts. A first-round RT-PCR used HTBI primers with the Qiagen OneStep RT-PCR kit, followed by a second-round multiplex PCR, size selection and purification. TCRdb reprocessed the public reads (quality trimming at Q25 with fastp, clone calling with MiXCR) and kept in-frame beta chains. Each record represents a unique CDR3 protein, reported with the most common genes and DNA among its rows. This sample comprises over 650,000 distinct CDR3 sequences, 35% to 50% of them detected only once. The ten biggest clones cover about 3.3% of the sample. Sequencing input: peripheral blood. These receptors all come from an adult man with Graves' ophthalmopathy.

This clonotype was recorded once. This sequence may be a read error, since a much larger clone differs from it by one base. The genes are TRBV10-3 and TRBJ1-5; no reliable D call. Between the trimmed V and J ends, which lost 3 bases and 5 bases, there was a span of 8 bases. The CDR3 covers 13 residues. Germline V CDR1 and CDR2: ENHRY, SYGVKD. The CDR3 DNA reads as TGTGCCATCAGTGAAAACGGTCATCAGCCCCAGCATTTT. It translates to CAISENGHQPQHF.

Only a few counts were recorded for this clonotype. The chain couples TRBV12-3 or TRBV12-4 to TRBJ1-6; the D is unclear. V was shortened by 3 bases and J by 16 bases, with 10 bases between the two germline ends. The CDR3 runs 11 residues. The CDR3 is CASSFGGELHF. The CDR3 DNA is TGTGCCAGCAGTTTTGGTGGGGAGCTCCACTTT.

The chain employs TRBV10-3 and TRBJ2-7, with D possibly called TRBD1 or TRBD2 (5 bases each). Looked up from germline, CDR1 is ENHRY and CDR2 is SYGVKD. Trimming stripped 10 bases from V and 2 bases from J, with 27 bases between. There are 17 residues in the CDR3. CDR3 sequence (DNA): TGTGCCAGCAGCCAAGATATCGGGACGGGATCACCCTACGAGCAGTACTTC. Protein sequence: CASSQDIGTGSPYEQYF.

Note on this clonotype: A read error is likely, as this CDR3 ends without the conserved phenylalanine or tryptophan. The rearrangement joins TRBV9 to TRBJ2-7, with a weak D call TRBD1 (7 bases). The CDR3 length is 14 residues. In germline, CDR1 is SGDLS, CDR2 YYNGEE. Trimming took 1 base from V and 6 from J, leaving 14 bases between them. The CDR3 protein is CASSVTGEAFEQYL. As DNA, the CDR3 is TGTGCCAGCAGCGTAACAGGGGAGGCGTTCGAGCAGTACCTC.

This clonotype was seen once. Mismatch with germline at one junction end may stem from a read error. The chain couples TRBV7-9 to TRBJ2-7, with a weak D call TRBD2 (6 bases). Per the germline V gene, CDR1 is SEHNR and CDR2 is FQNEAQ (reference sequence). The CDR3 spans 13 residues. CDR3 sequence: CACSLEGSYEQYF. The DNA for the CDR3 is TGTGCCTGCAGCTTGGAGGGTTCCTACGAGCAGTACTTC.

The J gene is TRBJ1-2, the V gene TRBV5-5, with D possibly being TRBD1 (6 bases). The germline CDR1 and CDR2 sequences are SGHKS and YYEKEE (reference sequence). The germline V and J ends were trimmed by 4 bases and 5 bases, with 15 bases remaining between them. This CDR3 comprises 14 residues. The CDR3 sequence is CASSLKGHPYGYTF. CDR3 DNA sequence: TGTGCCAGCAGCCTAAAGGGACACCCATATGGCTACACCTTC.

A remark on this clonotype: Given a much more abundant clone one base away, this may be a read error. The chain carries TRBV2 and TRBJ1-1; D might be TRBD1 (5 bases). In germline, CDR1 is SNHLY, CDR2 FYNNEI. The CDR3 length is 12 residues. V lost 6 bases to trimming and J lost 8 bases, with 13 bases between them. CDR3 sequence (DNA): TGTGCCAGCAGATTGGGACCGCCCGAAGCTTTCTTT. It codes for CASRLGPPEAFF.

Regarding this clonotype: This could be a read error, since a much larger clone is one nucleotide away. CDR3 sequence reads: CGARGPEDYGYTF. The CDR3 nucleotides read TGCGGTGCTAGAGGACCCGAGGACTATGGCTACACCTTC. The rearrangement uses TRBV20-1 and TRBJ1-2; D unclear. Germline V gene lookup returns CDR1 DFQATT and CDR2 SNEGSKA (reference sequence). The length of the CDR3 is 13 residues.

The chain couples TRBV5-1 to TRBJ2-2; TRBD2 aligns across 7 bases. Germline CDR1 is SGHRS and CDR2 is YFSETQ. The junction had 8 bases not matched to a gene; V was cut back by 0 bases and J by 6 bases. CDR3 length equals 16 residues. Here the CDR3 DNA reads TGCGCCAGCAGCTTGGAAGCGGGACGGGGGTCCGGGGAGCTGTTTTTT. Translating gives CASSLEAGRGSGELFF.

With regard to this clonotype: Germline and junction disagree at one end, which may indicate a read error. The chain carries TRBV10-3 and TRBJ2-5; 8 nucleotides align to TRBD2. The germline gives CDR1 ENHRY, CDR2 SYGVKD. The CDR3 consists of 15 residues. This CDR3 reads CASSEYGGAPETQYF. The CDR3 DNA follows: TGTGCCAGCAGTGAATACGGGGGGGCCCCAGAGACCCAGTACTTC.

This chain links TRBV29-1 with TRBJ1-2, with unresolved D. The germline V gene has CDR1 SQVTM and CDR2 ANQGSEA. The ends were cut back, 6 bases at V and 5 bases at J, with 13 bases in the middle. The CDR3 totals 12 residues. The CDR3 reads CSVALASYGYTF. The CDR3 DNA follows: TGCAGCGTAGCTTTGGCAAGTTATGGCTACACCTTC.

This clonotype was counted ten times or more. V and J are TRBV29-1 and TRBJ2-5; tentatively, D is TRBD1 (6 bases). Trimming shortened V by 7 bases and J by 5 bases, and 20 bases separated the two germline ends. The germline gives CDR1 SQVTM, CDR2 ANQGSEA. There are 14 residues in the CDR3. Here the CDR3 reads CSGYFLGQGETQYF. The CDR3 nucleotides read TGCAGCGGCTACTTTTTGGGGCAGGGGGAGACCCAGTACTTC.

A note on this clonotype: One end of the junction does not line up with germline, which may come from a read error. CDR3 protein: CAGSFNGELFF. The CDR3 bases are TGCGCCGGCAGCTTTAACGGGGAGCTGTTTTTT. The genes are TRBV5-1 and TRBJ2-2; D is unclear. The CDR3 loop spans 11 amino acids. Germline CDR1 SGHRS, CDR2 YFSETQ.

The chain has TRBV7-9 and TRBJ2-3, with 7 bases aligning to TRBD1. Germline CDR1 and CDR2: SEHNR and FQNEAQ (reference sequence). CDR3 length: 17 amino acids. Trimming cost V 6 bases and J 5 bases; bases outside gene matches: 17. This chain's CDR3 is CASSSPWGQIGVDTQYF. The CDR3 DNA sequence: TGTGCCAGCAGTTCCCCCTGGGGACAGATTGGAGTAGATACGCAGTATTTT.

CDR3 region: CASVVGGTVETQYF. Here the CDR3 DNA reads TGTGCCAGCGTAGTTGGAGGGACAGTCGAGACCCAGTACTTC. V gene TRBV2 combines with J gene TRBJ2-5; possible D gene TRBD1, 7 bases. This CDR3 is 14 amino acids long. The germline CDR1 and CDR2 sequences are SNHLY and FYNNEI. V shed 8 bases and J shed 5 bases, with 18 bases lying between them.

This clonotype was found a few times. This CDR3 reads CASSQDRTGTSGTSYEQYF. CDR3 sequence (DNA): TGCGCCAGCAGCCAAGACCGGACCGGGACTAGCGGGACCTCCTACGAGCAGTACTTC. This chain uses TRBV4-3 with TRBJ2-7; 13 bases map to TRBD2. The CDR3 contains 19 residues. V lost 0 bases, J lost 0 bases, and 8 bases stayed unmatched. In germline, CDR1 is LGHNA, CDR2 YSLEER.

CDR3 DNA sequence: TGTGCTAGTGGTTTGGTCGCAACAAGAACGGGGGAGCAGTACTTC. Translated, it gives CASGLVATRTGEQYF. The J gene is TRBJ2-7, the V gene TRBV12-5; a weak D match, TRBD2 (5 bases). The CDR3 contains 15 residues. Trimming pared 0 bases from V and 7 bases from J, leaving 16 bases between. CDR1 and CDR2 (germline): LGHNT, FRNRAP.

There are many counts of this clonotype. The CDR3 sequence: CAISETSGGRKTQYF. In nucleotides, the CDR3 is TGTGCCATCAGTGAGACTAGCGGGGGCCGGAAGACCCAGTACTTC. J is TRBJ2-5 and V is TRBV10-3; 11 nucleotides align to TRBD2. This CDR3 contains 15 residues. CDR1 ENHRY and CDR2 SYGVKD come from the germline V gene. V gave up 2 bases and J gave up 6 bases; unmatched junction bases: 5.

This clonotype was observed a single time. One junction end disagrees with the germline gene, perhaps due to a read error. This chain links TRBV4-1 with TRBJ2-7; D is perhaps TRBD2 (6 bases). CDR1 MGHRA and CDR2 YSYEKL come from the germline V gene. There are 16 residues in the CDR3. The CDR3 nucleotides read TGTGCCAGCAGCCAAGAGTCGGGAGCGATCTCCTACGAGCAGTACTTC. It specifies CASSQESGAISYEQYF.

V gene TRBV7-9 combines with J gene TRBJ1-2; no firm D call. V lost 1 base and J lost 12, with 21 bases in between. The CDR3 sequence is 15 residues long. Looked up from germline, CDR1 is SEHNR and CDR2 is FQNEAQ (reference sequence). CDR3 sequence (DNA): TGTGCCAGCAGCTTAGGTACCAGGCCACGCTCTGGAAACACCTTC. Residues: CASSLGTRPRSGNTF.

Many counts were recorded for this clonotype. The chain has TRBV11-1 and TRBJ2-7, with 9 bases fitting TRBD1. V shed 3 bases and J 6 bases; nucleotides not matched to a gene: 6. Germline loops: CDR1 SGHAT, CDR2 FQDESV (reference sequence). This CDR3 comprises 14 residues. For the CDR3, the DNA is TGTGCCAGCAGCTTTGCGACAGGGGGGAGCGAGCAGTACTTC. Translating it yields CASSFATGGSEQYF. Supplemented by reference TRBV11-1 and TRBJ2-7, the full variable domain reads EAEVAQSPRYKITEKSQAVAFWCDPISGHATLYWYRQILGQGPELLVQFQDESVVDDSQLPKDRFSAERLKGVDSTLKIQPAELGDSAMYLCASSFATGGSEQYFGPGTRLTVT.

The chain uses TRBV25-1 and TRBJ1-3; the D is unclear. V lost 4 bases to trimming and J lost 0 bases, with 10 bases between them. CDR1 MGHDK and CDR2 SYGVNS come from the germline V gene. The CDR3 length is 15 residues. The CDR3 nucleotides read TGTGCCAGCAGTGCTAGAGAGGGCTCTGGAAACACCATATATTTT. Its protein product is CASSAREGSGNTIYF.

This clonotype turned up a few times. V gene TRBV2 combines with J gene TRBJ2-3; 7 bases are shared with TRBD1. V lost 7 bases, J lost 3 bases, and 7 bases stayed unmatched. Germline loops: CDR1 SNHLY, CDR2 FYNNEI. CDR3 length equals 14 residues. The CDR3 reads CASTRTGSTDTQYF. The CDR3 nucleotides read TGTGCCAGCACCCGGACAGGATCTACAGATACGCAGTATTTT.

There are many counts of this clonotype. The DNA for the CDR3 is TGTGCCAGCAGCACAGGGGGTTCGAATTCACCCCTCCACTTT. Its protein is CASSTGGSNSPLHF. V usage is TRBV12-3 or TRBV12-4 and J usage is TRBJ1-6; 8 bases align to TRBD1. CDR3 length: 14 residues. V shed 6 bases, J shed 7 bases, and the junction held 5 bases outside the gene matches.

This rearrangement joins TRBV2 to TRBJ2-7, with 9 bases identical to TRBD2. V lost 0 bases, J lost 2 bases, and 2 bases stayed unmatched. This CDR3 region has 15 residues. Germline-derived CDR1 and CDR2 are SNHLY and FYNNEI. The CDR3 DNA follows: TGTGCCAGCAGTGAAGCGGGCGGGGGGGCCTACGAGCAGTACTTC. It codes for CASSEAGGGAYEQYF.

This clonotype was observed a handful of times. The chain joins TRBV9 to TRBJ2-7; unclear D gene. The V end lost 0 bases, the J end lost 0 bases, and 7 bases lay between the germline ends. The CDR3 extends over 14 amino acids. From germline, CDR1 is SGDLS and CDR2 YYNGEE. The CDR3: CASSVEVYSYEQYF. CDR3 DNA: TGTGCCAGCAGCGTAGAGGTCTACTCCTACGAGCAGTACTTC.

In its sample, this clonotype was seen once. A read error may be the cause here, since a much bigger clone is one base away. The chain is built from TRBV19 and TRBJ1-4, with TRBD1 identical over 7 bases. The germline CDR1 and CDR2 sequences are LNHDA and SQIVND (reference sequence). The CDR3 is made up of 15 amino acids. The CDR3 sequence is CAGSDRDTTNEKLFF. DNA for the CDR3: TGTGCCGGTAGCGACAGGGATACAACTAATGAAAAACTGTTTTTT.